Following are 3 T cell receptor beta chains from one sample sequenced in a study of T cells in Graves' hyperthyroidism and ophthalmopathy. TCR beta CDR3 sequences were amplified from RNA transcripts. When the TCR CDR3 underwent first-round RT-PCR, the HTBI primer set was used. TCRdb processed the multiplex PCR reads anew with MiXCR; each CDR3 protein has one entry. This sample has approximately 400,000 distinct CDR3 sequences, with under 15% found just once. Material for sequencing was blood. The receptors shown here come from a woman in her 30s with Graves' hyperthyroidism.

This clonotype has at least ten counts. V usage is TRBV7-2 and J usage is TRBJ2-7; D is possibly TRBD1 (6 bases). Germline assignment: CDR1 SGHTA and CDR2 FQGNSA. The CDR3 spans 15 residues. V dropped 0 bases and J dropped 3 bases, with 12 bases sitting between them. The CDR3 region is CASSLAGARNYEQYF. The CDR3, as DNA: TGTGCCAGCAGCTTAGCGGGGGCTAGGAACTACGAGCAGTACTTC.

This clonotype was found a few times. This chain uses TRBV12-3 or TRBV12-4 with TRBJ1-1; D gene uncertain. V dropped 3 bases and J dropped 7 bases, with 9 bases sitting between them. The CDR3 sequence is 12 residues long. The CDR3 DNA follows: TGTGCCAGCAGTTTTCGAGGACTTGAAGCTTTCTTT. It codes for CASSFRGLEAFF.

This clonotype was counted between two and nine times. The chain joins TRBV11-2 to TRBJ2-1, with 9 positions matching TRBD1. Germline-derived CDR1 and CDR2 are SGHAT and FQNNGV. This CDR3 is 15 amino acids long. Losses at the gene ends were 4 bases for V and 5 bases for J; bases not matched to a gene: 6. The CDR3 nucleotides read TGTGCCAGCAGCTCCGCCGGACAGGGGAACAATGAGCAGTTCTTC. Amino acid sequence: CASSSAGQGNNEQFF.